The present T cell receptor (beta chain) was sequenced within a study of Graves' ophthalmopathy and Graves' hyperthyroidism. In this sample, this clonotype turned up many times. This CDR3 comprises 16 residues. Trimming pared 1 base from V and 8 bases from J, leaving 18 bases between. CDR1 is KGHSH and CDR2 is LQKENI in the germline V gene. From RNA, the CDR3 regions of TCR beta chains were amplified and sequenced. A first-round RT-PCR used HTBI primers, followed by a second-round multiplex PCR. TCRdb re-derived calls from the multiplex PCR reads in MiXCR, one entry per CDR3 protein. This table has about 210,000 distinct CDR3 sequences, less than 30% appearing once.

Input material: peripheral blood. This receptor was obtained from a man aged 50 to 60 with Graves' ophthalmopathy. This sequence joins TRBV18 and TRBJ2-4; D is perhaps TRBD2 (5 bases). CDR3 residues: CASSPLSSPVTDIQYF. In nucleotides, the CDR3 is TGTGCCAGCTCACCACTGTCTAGCCCGGTGACGGACATTCAGTACTTC. The full variable domain, completed using reference TRBV18 and TRBJ2-4, is NAGVMQNPRHLVRRRGQEARLRCSPMKGHSHVYWYRQLPEEGLKFMVYLQKENIIDESGMPKERFSAEFPKEGPSILRIQQVVRGDSAAYFCASSPLSSPVTDIQYFGAGTRLSVL.